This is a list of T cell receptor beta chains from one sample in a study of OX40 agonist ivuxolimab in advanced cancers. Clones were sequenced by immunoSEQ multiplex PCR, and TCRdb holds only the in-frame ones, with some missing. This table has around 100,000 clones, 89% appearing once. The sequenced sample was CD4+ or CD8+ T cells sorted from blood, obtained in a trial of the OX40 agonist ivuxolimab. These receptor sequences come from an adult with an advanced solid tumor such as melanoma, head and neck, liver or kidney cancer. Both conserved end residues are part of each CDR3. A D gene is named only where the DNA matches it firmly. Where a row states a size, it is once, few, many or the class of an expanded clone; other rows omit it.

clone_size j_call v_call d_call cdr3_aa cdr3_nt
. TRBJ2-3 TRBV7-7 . CASSLRTDSTDTQYF TGTGCTAGCAGCCTTAGGACAGATAGCACAGATACGCAGTATTTT
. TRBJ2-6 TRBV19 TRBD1 CASSTGTVKSSGANVLTF TGTGCCAGTAGTACGGGGACAGTAAAAAGCTCTGGGGCCAACGTCCTGACTTTC
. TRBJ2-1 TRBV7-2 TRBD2 CASSLRLAGDYNEQFF TGTGCCAGCAGCTTAAGACTAGCGGGAGACTACAATGAGCAGTTCTTC
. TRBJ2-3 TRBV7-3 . CASSLEGRHAGGTDTQYF TGTGCCAGCAGCTTAGAGGGACGACACGCCGGGGGCACAGATACGCAGTATTTT
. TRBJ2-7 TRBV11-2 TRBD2 CASSSRTSGTYEQYF TGTGCCAGCAGCTCAAGGACTAGCGGCACCTACGAGCAGTACTTC
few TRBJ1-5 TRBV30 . CAWSRGSNQPQHF TGTGCCTGGAGCAGGGGCAGCAATCAGCCCCAGCATTTT
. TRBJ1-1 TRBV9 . CASSVAVNTEAFF TGTGCCAGCAGCGTAGCCGTGAACACTGAAGCTTTCTTT
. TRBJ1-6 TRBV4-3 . CASSQGRYNSPLHF TGCGCCAGCAGCCAAGGCCGGTACAATTCACCCCTCCACTTT
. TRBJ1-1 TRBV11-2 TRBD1 CASSRQGLNTEAFF TGTGCCAGCAGCCGACAGGGGTTGAACACTGAAGCTTTCTTT
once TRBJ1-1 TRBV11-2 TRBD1 CASSLGGTGDTEAFF TGTGCCAGCAGCTTAGGAGGGACAGGGGACACTGAAGCTTTCTTT
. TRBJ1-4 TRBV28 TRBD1 CASREQGARTTNEKLFF TGTGCCAGCAGGGAACAGGGGGCAAGGACGACTAATGAAAAACTGTTTTTT
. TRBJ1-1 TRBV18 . CASSLQRSTEAFF TGTGCCAGCTCCCTCCAACGGTCCACTGAAGCTTTCTTT
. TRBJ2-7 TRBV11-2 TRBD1 CASSLGTGSLYEQYF TGTGCCAGCAGCCTGGGGACAGGGAGCCTCTACGAGCAGTACTTC
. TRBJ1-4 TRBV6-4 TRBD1 CAPPGTGSLPYEKLFF TGTGCCCCTCCCGGGACAGGGAGCCTCCCTTATGAAAAACTGTTTTTT
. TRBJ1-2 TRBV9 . CASSVERLPVFF TGTGCCAGCAGCGTAGAACGGCTCCCTGTTTTCTTC
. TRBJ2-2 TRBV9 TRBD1 CASSRQGPNTGELFF TGTGCCAGCAGCAGACAGGGCCCGAACACCGGGGAGCTGTTTTTT
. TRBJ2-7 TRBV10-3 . CAISEFASWGNEQYF TGTGCCATCAGTGAGTTCGCCAGTTGGGGAAACGAGCAGTACTTC
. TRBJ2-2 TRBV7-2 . CASSTQLWAGELFF TGTGCCAGCAGCACTCAACTATGGGCCGGGGAGCTGTTTTTT
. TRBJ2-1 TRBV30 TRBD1 CAALFRTGSNEQFF TGTGCCGCCCTCTTTCGGACAGGGTCCAATGAGCAGTTCTTC
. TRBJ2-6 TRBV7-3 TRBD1 CASSSRTGGSPGANVLTF TGTGCCAGCAGCTCCAGGACAGGGGGGAGTCCTGGGGCCAACGTCCTGACTTTC
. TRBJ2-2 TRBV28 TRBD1 CASSLLTGGLLTGELFF TGTGCCAGCAGTTTACTCACAGGGGGCTTACTCACCGGGGAGCTGTTTTTT
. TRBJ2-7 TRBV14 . CASSRRFYEQYF TGTGCCAGCAGCCGAAGGTTCTACGAGCAGTACTTC